These T cell receptor beta chains were read from a single sample in a study of cytomegalovirus exposure and HLA in healthy donors. The table came from immunoSEQ multiplex PCR; TCRdb's copy has only in-frame clones and leaves some out. The table includes 95,000 to 150,000 clones, 80% detected once. Sequenced input: PBMCs. The receptor source for this set is a female donor in good health and CMV-seronegative. Each CDR3 is given with its conserved first and last residue. The D gene is left open where the match is weak. Size is stated for part of the rows, as once, few or many counts, or as a class when the clone is expanded.

D	V	J	size	DNA	CDR3
TRBD1	TRBV10-3	TRBJ1-1	.	TGTGCCACAAAGGGGGAACAGGGGGCTCTCCTCGGCACTGAAGCTTTCTTT	CATKGEQGALLGTEAFF
.	TRBV5-4	TRBJ2-7	.	TGTGCCAGCAGCTCACCGGGGGTGCAGCGAGGCGAGCAGTACTTC	CASSSPGVQRGEQYF
TRBD2	TRBV9	TRBJ2-1	.	TGTGCCAGCAGCCTGGGCCGGACTAGCGGGGAGAGCTCCTACAATGAGCAGTTCTTC	CASSLGRTSGESSYNEQFF
.	TRBV10-3	TRBJ2-5	.	TGTGCCATCGGTGCAGGGCCGGAGACCCAGTACTTC	CAIGAGPETQYF
.	TRBV4-1	TRBJ2-7	.	TGCGCCAGCAGCCAATCTCCTGGTAGCGAGCAGTACTTC	CASSQSPGSEQYF
.	TRBV19	TRBJ1-1	once	TGTGCCAGTAGAAACAGGGCAGGACGCAACACTGAAGCTTTCTTT	CASRNRAGRNTEAFF
.	TRBV6-1	TRBJ2-5	once	TGTGCCACAAAAAGGGTCGGAGGCGGGGAGACCCAGTACTTC	CATKRVGGGETQYF
.	TRBV7-3	TRBJ2-2	.	TGTGCCAGCAGCCCCTTAAGAGGAGCCACCGGGGAGCTGTTTTTT	CASSPLRGATGELFF
TRBD1	TRBV2	TRBJ1-2	.	TGTGCCAGCACTCGAGTCCGGGACAGGGGGGATACAAACTATGGCTACACCTTC	CASTRVRDRGDTNYGYTF
TRBD2	TRBV4-2	TRBJ2-7	.	TGTGCCAGCAGCCCCGAGAGATCTAGCGGGATCTACGAGCAGTACTTC	CASSPERSSGIYEQYF
TRBD1	TRBV11-2	TRBJ1-2	.	TGTGCCAGCAGCTTGGGGACAGGGATAAGCTACACCTTC	CASSLGTGISYTF
TRBD1	TRBV25-1	TRBJ1-4	few	TGTGCCAGCAGCGTCGCCGGGACAGTTAATGAAAAACTGTTTTTT	CASSVAGTVNEKLFF
TRBD2	TRBV28	TRBJ2-1	.	TGTGCCAGCAGTTTAATAGGGCGGGGGGGGTACAATGAGCAGTTCTTC	CASSLIGRGGYNEQFF
TRBD2	TRBV28	TRBJ2-1	.	TGTGCCAGCAGTCCCACCCTCGGAGCGGGGGCCAATGAGCAGTTCTTC	CASSPTLGAGANEQFF
.	TRBV6-4	TRBJ2-2	.	TGTGCCAGCAGCAGAATAGCGGCGACCTCCGGGGAGCTGTTTTTT	CASSRIAATSGELFF
.	TRBV2	TRBJ1-5	.	TGTGCCAGCAGTGAAGCAACAGTTGATCAGCCCCAGCATTTT	CASSEATVDQPQHF
.	TRBV5-1	TRBJ2-2	.	TGCGCCAGCAGCTTGGTTTCAACCGCGGCAGGGGAGCTGTTTTTT	CASSLVSTAAGELFF
.	TRBV11-3	TRBJ2-3	.	TGTGCCAGCAGCTCAACTGACAGATCTAGCACAGATACGCAGTATTTT	CASSSTDRSSTDTQYF
TRBD1	TRBV7-9	TRBJ1-2	.	TGTGCCAGCAGCCCTACAGGGGAAGACTATGGCTACACCTTC	CASSPTGEDYGYTF
.	TRBV6-1	TRBJ1-3	.	TGTGCCAGCAGACGACAGAACTCAGTAAACACCATATATTTT	CASRRQNSVNTIYF
.	TRBV5-1	TRBJ2-5	.	TGCGCCAGCAGCTCACTAAACCGGGGGATGAGGAAAGAGACCCAGTACTTC	CASSSLNRGMRKETQYF
TRBD1	TRBV10-3	TRBJ1-4	.	TGTGCCATCAGTGAGTCGAGGACAGGGGCCTCTAATGAAAAACTGTTTTTT	CAISESRTGASNEKLFF
.	TRBV7-8	TRBJ1-5	.	TGTGCCAGCAGCTTGTCCCAACGGCAGCCCCAGCATTTT	CASSLSQRQPQHF
TRBD2	TRBV9	TRBJ2-1	.	TGTGCCAGCAGCCCCCGGACTAGCGGGGACTACAATGAGCAGTTCTTC	CASSPRTSGDYNEQFF
.	TRBV18	TRBJ1-1	.	TGTGCCAGCTCCCCGGGAGCTAATCTAATGAACACTGAAGCTTTCTTT	CASSPGANLMNTEAFF
TRBD1	TRBV2	TRBJ1-1	.	TGTGCCAGTCCTCCGGGACAGGGCACTGAAGCTTTCTTT	CASPPGQGTEAFF
TRBD1	TRBV2	TRBJ1-6	.	TGTGCCAGCAGTCGACAGGGGCAGTCACCCCTCCACTTT	CASSRQGQSPLHF
TRBD1	TRBV11-2	TRBJ2-7	.	TGTGCCAGCAGCTTCCCCGGGACAGGGGTCGTCGAGCAGTACTTC	CASSFPGTGVVEQYF
TRBD1	TRBV9	TRBJ2-7	.	TGTGCCAGCGGCAGGGACAGCTCCTCCTACGAGCAGTACTTC	CASGRDSSSYEQYF
TRBD2	TRBV10-3	TRBJ2-7	.	TGTGCCATCAGTGGGGCCGGGGAGGGCTACGAGCAGTACTTC	CAISGAGEGYEQYF
.	TRBV10-3	TRBJ1-2	few	TGTGCCATCAGATACAGCCTCTATGGCTACACCTTC	CAIRYSLYGYTF
.	TRBV18	TRBJ1-2	.	TGTGCCAGCTCACCAGGGACGGCCCGGGAGGGCTACACCTTC	CASSPGTAREGYTF
.	TRBV6-1	TRBJ2-2	few	TGTGCCAGCAGTGAATACGGACAGCTGAACACCGGGGAGCTGTTTTTT	CASSEYGQLNTGELFF
TRBD1	TRBV9	TRBJ2-7	.	TGTGCCAGCAGCGTAGGGACAGGGGGGTCCTACGAGCAGTACTTC	CASSVGTGGSYEQYF
TRBD1	TRBV19	TRBJ2-5	.	TGTGCCAGCCAGAGGGGGCAAGGGGAGACCCAGTACTTC	CASQRGQGETQYF
TRBD2	TRBV5-1	TRBJ2-1	.	TGCGCCAGCAGCTTGGTCGTGGCCGGGGGGGGCAGAAATGAGCAGTTCTTC	CASSLVVAGGGRNEQFF
TRBD1	TRBV5-1	TRBJ2-7	.	TGCGCCAGCAGCTTGGAACCGGGACAGGGGGCCTACGAGCAGTACTTC	CASSLEPGQGAYEQYF
.	TRBV10-3	TRBJ1-1	few	TGTGCCATCAGTGAGTCGGCGCCCGGGGACACTGAAGCTTTCTTT	CAISESAPGDTEAFF
.	TRBV19	TRBJ1-1	.	TGTGCCAGTAGTATCGGGTCGGGCACTGAAGCTTTCTTT	CASSIGSGTEAFF
TRBD1	TRBV27	TRBJ2-7	.	TGTGCCAGCAGCGAGACAGGGGGCTCCTACGAGCAGTACTTC	CASSETGGSYEQYF
TRBD2	TRBV11-2	TRBJ2-5	.	TGTGCCAGCAGCTTAGGGACTAGCGGTACGACCCAGTACTTC	CASSLGTSGTTQYF
.	TRBV5-4	TRBJ1-2	.	TGTGCCAGCAGCTTTCAGGGAAACTATGGCTACACCTTC	CASSFQGNYGYTF